This T cell receptor (beta chain) was captured by sequencing in a study of shared clonotypes between healthy human individuals. About the research overall: In total, the donors were a couple of women and a few men aged 18 to 49. Study-wide results and caveats: Blood alone was sampled, and tissue repertoires likely differ.

Approximately 81 million PBMCs went into genomic DNA for unsorted samples. TCRdb keeps only in-frame clones here, not all; method: immunoSEQ multiplex PCR. The sample carries about half a million clones, about 85% recorded once. The ends were cut back, 5 bases at V and 2 bases at J, with 11 bases in the middle. Germline values: CDR1 SGHTA, CDR2 FQGNSA. This CDR3 is 14 amino acids long. For this clone: What it binds is not known.

The source is a woman aged 40 to 50 in good health. Some clones in this sample may be carry-over from other donors' samples. The chain links TRBV7-2 to TRBJ2-3, with D tentatively TRBD1 (6 bases). The sample was PBMCs. CDR3 DNA: TGTGCCAGCAGCGCCGGACAGACCACAGATACGCAGTATTTT. Its translation: CASSAGQTTDTQYF.